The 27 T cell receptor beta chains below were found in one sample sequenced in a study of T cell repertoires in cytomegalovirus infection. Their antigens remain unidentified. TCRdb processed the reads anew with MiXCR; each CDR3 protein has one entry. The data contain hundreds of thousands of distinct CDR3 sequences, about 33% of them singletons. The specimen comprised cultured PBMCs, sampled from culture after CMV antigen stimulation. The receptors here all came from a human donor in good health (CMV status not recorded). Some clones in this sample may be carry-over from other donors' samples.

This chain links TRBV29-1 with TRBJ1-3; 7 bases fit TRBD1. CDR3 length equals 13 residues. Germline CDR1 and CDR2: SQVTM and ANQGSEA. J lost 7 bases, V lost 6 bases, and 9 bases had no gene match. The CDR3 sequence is CSVFTGDGNTIYF. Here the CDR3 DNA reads TGCAGCGTCTTCACAGGGGATGGTAACACCATATATTTT.

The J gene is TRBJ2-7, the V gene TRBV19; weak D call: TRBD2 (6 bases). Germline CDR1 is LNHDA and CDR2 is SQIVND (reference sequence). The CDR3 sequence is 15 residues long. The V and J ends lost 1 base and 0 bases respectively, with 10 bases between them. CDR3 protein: CASSIVGGSSYEQYF. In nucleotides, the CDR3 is TGTGCCAGTAGTATAGTCGGGGGAAGCTCCTACGAGCAGTACTTC.

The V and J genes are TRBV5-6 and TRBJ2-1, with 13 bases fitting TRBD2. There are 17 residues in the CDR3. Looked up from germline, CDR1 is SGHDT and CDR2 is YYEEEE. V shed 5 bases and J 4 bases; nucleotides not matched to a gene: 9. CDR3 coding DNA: TGTGCCAGCAGATTACTCGGGACTAGCGGGATATACAATGAGCAGTTCTTC. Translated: CASRLLGTSGIYNEQFF.

The CDR3, as DNA: TGTGCCAGCAGTGAAGGGCCGGGCTCCTACGAGCAGTACTTC. Its protein is CASSEGPGSYEQYF. This chain connects TRBV6-1 to TRBJ2-7, with D unresolved. From germline, CDR1 is MNHNS and CDR2 SASEGT. The CDR3 loop spans 14 amino acids. The V end lost 1 base, the J end lost 0 bases, and 7 bases lay between the germline ends.

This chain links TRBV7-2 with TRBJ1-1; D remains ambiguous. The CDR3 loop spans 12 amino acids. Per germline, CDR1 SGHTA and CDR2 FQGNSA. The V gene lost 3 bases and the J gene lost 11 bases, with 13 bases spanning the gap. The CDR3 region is CASSFIGSVAFF. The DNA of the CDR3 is TGTGCCAGCAGCTTTATAGGGTCCGTGGCTTTCTTT.

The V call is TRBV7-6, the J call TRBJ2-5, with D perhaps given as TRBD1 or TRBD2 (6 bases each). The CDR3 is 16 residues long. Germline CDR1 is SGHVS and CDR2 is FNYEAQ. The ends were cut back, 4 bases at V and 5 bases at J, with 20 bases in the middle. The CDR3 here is CASSSVGGRSWETQYF. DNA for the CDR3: TGTGCCAGCAGCTCGGTGGGGGGCCGGTCCTGGGAGACCCAGTACTTC.

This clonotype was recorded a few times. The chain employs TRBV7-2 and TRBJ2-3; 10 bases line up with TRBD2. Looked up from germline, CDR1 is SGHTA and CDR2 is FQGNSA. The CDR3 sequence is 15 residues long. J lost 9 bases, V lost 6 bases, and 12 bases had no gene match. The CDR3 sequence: CASSPGASGSNTQYF. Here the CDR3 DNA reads TGTGCCAGCAGTCCGGGAGCTAGCGGGAGCAACACGCAGTATTTT.

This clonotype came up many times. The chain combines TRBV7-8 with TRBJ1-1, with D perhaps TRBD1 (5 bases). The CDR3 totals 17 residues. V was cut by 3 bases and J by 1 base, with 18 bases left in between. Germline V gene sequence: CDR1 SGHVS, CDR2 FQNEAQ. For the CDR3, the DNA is TGTGCCAGCAGCTTGGGTCCAGCGCTGGGGGAGAACACTGAAGCTTTCTTT. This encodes CASSLGPALGENTEAFF.

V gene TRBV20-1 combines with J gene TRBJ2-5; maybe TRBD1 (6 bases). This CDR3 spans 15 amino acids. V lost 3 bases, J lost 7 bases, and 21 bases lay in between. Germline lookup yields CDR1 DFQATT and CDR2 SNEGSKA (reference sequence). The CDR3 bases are TGCAGTGCTAGGGGGGACACGGGACACCAGAGGACCCAGTACTTC. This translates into CSARGDTGHQRTQYF.

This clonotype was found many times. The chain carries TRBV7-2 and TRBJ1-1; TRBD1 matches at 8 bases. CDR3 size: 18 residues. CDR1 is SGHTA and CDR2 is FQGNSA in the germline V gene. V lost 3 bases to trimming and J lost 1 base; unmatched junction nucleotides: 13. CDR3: CASSLGPWQGATNTEAFF. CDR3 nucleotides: TGTGCCAGCAGCTTGGGCCCCTGGCAGGGGGCAACGAACACTGAAGCTTTCTTT.

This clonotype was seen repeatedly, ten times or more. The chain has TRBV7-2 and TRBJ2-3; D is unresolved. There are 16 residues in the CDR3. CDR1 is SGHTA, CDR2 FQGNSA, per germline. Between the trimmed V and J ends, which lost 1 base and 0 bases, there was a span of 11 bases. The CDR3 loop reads CASSLVSRLSTDTQYF. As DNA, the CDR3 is TGTGCCAGCAGCTTAGTCAGCAGGCTTAGCACAGATACGCAGTATTTT.

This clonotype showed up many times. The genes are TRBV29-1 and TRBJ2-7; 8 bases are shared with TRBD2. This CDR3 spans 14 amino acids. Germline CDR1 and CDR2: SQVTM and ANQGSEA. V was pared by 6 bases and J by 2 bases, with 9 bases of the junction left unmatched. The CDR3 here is CSVSGGRTPYEQYF. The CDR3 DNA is TGCAGCGTGAGCGGCGGGAGGACCCCCTACGAGCAGTACTTC.

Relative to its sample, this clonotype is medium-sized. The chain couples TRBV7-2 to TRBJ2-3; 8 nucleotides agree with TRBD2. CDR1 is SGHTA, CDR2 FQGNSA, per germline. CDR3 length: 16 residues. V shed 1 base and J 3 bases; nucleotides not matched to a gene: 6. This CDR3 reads CASSLVSTGGTDTQYF. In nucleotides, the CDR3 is TGTGCCAGCAGCTTAGTGTCAACGGGAGGGACAGATACGCAGTATTTT. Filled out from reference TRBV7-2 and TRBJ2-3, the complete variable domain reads GAGVSQSPSNKVTEKGKDVELRCDPISGHTALYWYRQSLGQGLEFLIYFQGNSAPDKSGLPSDRFSAERTGGSVSTLTIQRTQQEDSAVYLCASSLVSTGGTDTQYFGPGTRLTVL.

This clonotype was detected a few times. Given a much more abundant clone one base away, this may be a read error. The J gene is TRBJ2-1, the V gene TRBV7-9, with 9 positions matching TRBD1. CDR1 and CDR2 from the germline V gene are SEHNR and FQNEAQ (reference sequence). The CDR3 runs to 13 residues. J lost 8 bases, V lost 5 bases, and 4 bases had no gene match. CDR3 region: CASSRDRVDEQFF. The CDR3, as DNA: TGTGCCAGCAGCCGGGACAGGGTTGATGAGCAGTTCTTC.

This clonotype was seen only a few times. CDR3: CASSPGLAGASWYYNEQFF. The CDR3 DNA reads as TGTGCCAGCAGCCCGGGACTAGCGGGAGCTAGTTGGTACTACAATGAGCAGTTCTTC. The chain links TRBV7-8 to TRBJ2-1; 14 bases are shared with TRBD2. The CDR3 is made up of 19 amino acids. CDR1 and CDR2 from the germline V gene are SGHVS and FQNEAQ. After removal of 5 bases from V and 3 bases from J, the junction contained 12 bases not matched to a gene.

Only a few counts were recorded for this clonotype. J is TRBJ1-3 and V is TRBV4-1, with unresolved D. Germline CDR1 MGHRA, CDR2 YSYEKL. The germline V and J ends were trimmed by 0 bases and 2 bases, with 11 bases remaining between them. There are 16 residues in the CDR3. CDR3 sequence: CASSQDSTGAGNTIYF. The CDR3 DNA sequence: TGCGCCAGCAGCCAAGATTCCACGGGAGCTGGAAACACCATATATTTT.

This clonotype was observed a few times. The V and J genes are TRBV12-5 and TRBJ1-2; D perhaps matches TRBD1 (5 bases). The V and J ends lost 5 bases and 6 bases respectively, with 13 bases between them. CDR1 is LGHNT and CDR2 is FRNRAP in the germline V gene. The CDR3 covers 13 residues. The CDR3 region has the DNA TGTGCTAGTGGTGGACATTTCGGAGATGGCTACACCTTC. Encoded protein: CASGGHFGDGYTF. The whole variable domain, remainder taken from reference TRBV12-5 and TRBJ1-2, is DARVTQTPRHKVTEMGQEVTMRCQPILGHNTVFWYRQTMMQGLELLAYFRNRAPLDDSGMPKDRFSAEMPDATLATLKIQPSEPRDSAVYFCASGGHFGDGYTFGSGTRLTVV.

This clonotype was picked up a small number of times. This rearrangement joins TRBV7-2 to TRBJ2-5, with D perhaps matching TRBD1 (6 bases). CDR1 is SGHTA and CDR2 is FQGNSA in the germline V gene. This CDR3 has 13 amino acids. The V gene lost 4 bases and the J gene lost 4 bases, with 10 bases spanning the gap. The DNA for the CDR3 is TGTGCCAGCAGCTCAGGGGTTAGAGAGACCCAGTACTTC. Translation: CASSSGVRETQYF.

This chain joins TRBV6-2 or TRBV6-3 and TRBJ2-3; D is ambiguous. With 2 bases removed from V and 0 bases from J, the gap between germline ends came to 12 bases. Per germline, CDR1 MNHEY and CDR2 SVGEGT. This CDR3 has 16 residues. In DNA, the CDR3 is TGTGCCAGCAGTTACAGGTTGGCGGAAAGCACAGATACGCAGTATTTT. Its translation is CASSYRLAESTDTQYF.

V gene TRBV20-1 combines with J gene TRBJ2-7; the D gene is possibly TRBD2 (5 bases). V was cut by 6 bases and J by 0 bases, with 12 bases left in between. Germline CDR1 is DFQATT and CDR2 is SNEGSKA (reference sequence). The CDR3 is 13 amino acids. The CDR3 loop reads CSALGRDSYEQYV. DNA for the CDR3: TGCAGTGCCCTCGGCCGGGACTCCTACGAGCAGTACGTC.

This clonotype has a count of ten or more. CDR3 bases: TGTGCCAGCAGCCCTGACTATATTAGCACAGATACGCAGTATTTT. Amino acids: CASSPDYISTDTQYF. The V call is TRBV7-2, the J call TRBJ2-3, with D possibly matching TRBD2 (5 bases). V lost 5 bases and J lost 0, with 12 bases in between. The CDR3 is 15 residues long. Per the germline V gene, CDR1 is SGHTA and CDR2 is FQGNSA. Full variable domain (outside the CDR3, taken from reference TRBV7-2 and TRBJ2-3): GAGVSQSPSNKVTEKGKDVELRCDPISGHTALYWYRQSLGQGLEFLIYFQGNSAPDKSGLPSDRFSAERTGGSVSTLTIQRTQQEDSAVYLCASSPDYISTDTQYFGPGTRLTVL.

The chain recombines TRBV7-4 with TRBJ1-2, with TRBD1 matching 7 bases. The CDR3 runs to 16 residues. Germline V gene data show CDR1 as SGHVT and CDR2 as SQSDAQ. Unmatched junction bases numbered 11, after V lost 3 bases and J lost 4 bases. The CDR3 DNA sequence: TGTGCCAGCAGCTTCTCAGGGACAGAGCCCATCTATGGCTACACCTTC. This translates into CASSFSGTEPIYGYTF. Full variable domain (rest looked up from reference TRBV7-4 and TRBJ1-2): GAGVSQSPRYKVAKRGRDVALRCDSISGHVTLYWYRQTLGQGSEVLTYSQSDAQRDKSGRPSGRFSAERPERSVSTLKIQRTEQGDSAVYLCASSFSGTEPIYGYTFGSGTRLTVV.

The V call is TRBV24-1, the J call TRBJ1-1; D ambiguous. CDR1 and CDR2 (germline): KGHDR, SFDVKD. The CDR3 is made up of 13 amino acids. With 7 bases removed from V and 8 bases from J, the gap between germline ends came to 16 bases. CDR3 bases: TGTGCCACCAGGGCAAAACAGAGGCAAGAAGCTTTCTTT. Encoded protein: CATRAKQRQEAFF.

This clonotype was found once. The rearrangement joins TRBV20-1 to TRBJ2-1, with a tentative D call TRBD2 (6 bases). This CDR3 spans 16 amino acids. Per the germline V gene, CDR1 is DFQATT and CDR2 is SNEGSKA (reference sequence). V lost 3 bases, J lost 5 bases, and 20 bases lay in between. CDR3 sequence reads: CSASAFLAWSDNEQFF. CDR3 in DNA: TGCAGTGCTAGCGCCTTTCTAGCGTGGTCGGACAATGAGCAGTTCTTC.

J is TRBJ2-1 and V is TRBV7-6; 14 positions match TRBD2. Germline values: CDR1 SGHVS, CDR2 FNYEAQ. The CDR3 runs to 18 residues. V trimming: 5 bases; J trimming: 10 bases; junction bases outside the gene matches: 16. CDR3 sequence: CASSPTTSGGGTIGEQFF. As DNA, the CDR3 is TGTGCCAGCAGCCCCACGACTAGCGGGGGGGGAACAATAGGGGAGCAGTTCTTC.

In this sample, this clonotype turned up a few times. CDR3 nucleotide sequence: TGTGCCACCAGTGATCCGGGGGAAGAGCAGTACTTC. Translated, it gives CATSDPGEEQYF. The V gene is TRBV24-1, the J gene TRBJ2-7; perhaps TRBD2 as D (6 bases). Trimming shortened V by 3 bases and J by 7 bases, and 9 bases separated the two germline ends. The germline gives CDR1 KGHDR, CDR2 SFDVKD. The CDR3 loop spans 12 amino acids.

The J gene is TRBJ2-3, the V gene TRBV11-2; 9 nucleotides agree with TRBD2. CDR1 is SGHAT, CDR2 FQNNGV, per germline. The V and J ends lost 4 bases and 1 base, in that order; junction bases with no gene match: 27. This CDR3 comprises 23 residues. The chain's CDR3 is CASSSPLSEETSGPGVGTDTQYF. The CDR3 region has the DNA TGTGCCAGCAGCTCGCCTTTGTCAGAAGAGACTAGCGGACCAGGAGTAGGCACAGATACGCAGTATTTT.